This passage covers 25 T cell receptor beta chains from one sample sequenced in a study of T-cell memory formation after mild COVID-19. TCRdb reprocessed the 5' RACE reads via MiXCR and lists one record per CDR3 protein. Of over 500,000 distinct CDR3 sequences listed, approximately 15% are singletons. The material sequenced was PBMCs or a T cell subset sorted from them (not recorded which). The receptors were sampled from an adult woman who had mild COVID-19 (a few samples of this study predate the infection). Cell type and time point are not known.

This clonotype was observed a handful of times. The J gene is TRBJ1-2, the V gene TRBV5-1, with D possibly TRBD1 on 5 matching bases. The CDR3 is 15 residues long. The germline V gene has CDR1 SGHRS and CDR2 YFSETQ. Trimming took off 3 bases at V and 6 bases at J, with 18 bases between the two ends. Here the CDR3 reads CASSSLPGPGNGYTF. CDR3 nucleotide sequence: TGCGCCAGCAGCTCCCTTCCGGGGCCTGGGAATGGCTACACCTTC.

This clonotype was counted a few times. V usage is TRBV2 and J usage is TRBJ2-1, with 12 bases identical to TRBD2. CDR3 size: 16 residues. J lost 6 bases, V lost 7 bases, and 10 bases had no gene match. Germline V gene sequence: CDR1 SNHLY, CDR2 FYNNEI. The CDR3 sequence is CASKLAGGPGSNEQFF. CDR3 bases: TGTGCCAGCAAACTAGCGGGGGGCCCAGGATCCAATGAGCAGTTCTTC.

The V and J genes are TRBV5-4 and TRBJ2-7; tentatively, D is TRBD2 (6 bases). V lost 4 bases to trimming and J lost 2 bases, with 16 bases between them. CDR3 length: 15 residues. Germline V lookup: CDR1 SGHNT, CDR2 YYREEE (reference sequence). CDR3 DNA: TGTGCCAGCAGCAGTGGGCGGGGAGAGACCTACGAGCAGTACTTC. It yields the protein CASSSGRGETYEQYF.

In its sample, this clonotype was seen a few times. The chain combines TRBV7-3 with TRBJ1-6, with D possibly being TRBD1 (6 bases). The CDR3 contains 13 residues. Trimming stripped 8 bases from V and 13 bases from J, with 18 bases between. Germline CDR1 SGHTA, CDR2 FQGTGA. CDR3 in DNA: TGTGCCAGCGCCAGGGGAATTTTAGAGCCCCTCCACTTT. As protein: CASARGILEPLHF.

This clonotype was counted between two and nine times. This sequence joins TRBV11-1 and TRBJ2-2; the D gene is possibly TRBD2 (6 bases). The germline gives CDR1 SGHAT, CDR2 FQDESV (reference sequence). Trimming took off 5 bases at V and 1 base at J, with 17 bases between the two ends. The CDR3 has 17 residues. CDR3 protein: CASSPRRRELNTGELFF. The CDR3 nucleotides read TGTGCCAGCAGCCCCCGGCGGCGGGAATTGAACACCGGGGAGCTGTTTTTT.

This chain links TRBV12-3 or TRBV12-4 with TRBJ1-5; no clear D gene. CDR3 size: 12 residues. V was cut by 2 bases and J by 11 bases, with 10 bases left in between. DNA of the CDR3: TGTGCCAGCAGTTTAACGACCCGAGCCCAGCATTTT. Translation: CASSLTTRAQHF.

J is TRBJ2-3 and V is TRBV2, with D possibly matching TRBD2 (5 bases). CDR1 is SNHLY and CDR2 is FYNNEI in the germline V gene. Trimming took off 9 bases at V and 6 bases at J, with 16 bases between the two ends. The CDR3 runs 13 residues. The DNA of the CDR3 is TGTGCCAGAGAGGGTGGGGTGAGGGATACGCAGTATTTT. It encodes CAREGGVRDTQYF.

This clonotype was detected a few times. V and J are TRBV7-2 and TRBJ2-1; 14 bases match TRBD2. Germline CDR1 is SGHTA and CDR2 is FQGNSA. CDR3 length: 16 residues. J gave up 9 bases and V 2 bases, and 6 bases lay outside the gene matches. CDR3 coding DNA: TGTGCCAGCAGCTTAAACGGCGGGACTAGCGGGAGTGAGCAGTTCTTC. Protein sequence: CASSLNGGTSGSEQFF.

The chain uses TRBV10-3 and TRBJ2-7, with unresolved D. The CDR3 is 14 residues long. Germline V CDR1 and CDR2: ENHRY, SYGVKD. V lost 2 bases and J 3 bases, leaving 11 bases between the germline ends. The DNA for the CDR3 is TGTGCCATCAGTGAGCCGCCGGCGGACTACGAGCAGTACTTC. Encoded protein: CAISEPPADYEQYF.

The chain recombines TRBV30 with TRBJ1-1; the D is unclear. V was shortened by 1 base and J by 5 bases, with 14 bases between the two germline ends. This CDR3 is 14 amino acids long. Germline lookup yields CDR1 GTSNPN and CDR2 SVGIG (reference sequence). CDR3 sequence: CAWSGPLEDTEAFF. CDR3 DNA: TGTGCCTGGAGTGGACCATTGGAAGATACTGAAGCTTTCTTT.

This clonotype was seen repeatedly, ten times or more. The chain couples TRBV5-1 to TRBJ2-2, with 7 bases that match TRBD1. Germline assignment: CDR1 SGHRS and CDR2 YFSETQ. The J segment lost 3 bases and the V segment lost 1 base, leaving 3 bases of the junction unmatched. The CDR3 is made up of 15 amino acids. CDR3 sequence reads: CASSLLTGDTGELFF. The CDR3 bases are TGCGCCAGCAGCTTGCTTACAGGGGACACCGGGGAGCTGTTTTTT.

The chain joins TRBV27 to TRBJ2-7, with 8 bases matching TRBD1. Losses at the gene ends were 6 bases for V and 0 bases for J; bases not matched to a gene: 7. The CDR3 is 15 residues long. Germline V CDR1 and CDR2: MNHEY, SMNVEV (reference sequence). This CDR3 is CASRIKTGVSYEQYF. The CDR3 DNA sequence: TGTGCCAGCAGGATCAAGACAGGGGTCTCCTACGAGCAGTACTTC.

The J gene is TRBJ1-1, the V gene TRBV12-3 or TRBV12-4; D not resolved. Trimming pared 6 bases from V and 0 bases from J, leaving 14 bases between. This CDR3 is 15 amino acids long. Written as DNA, the CDR3 is TGTGCCAGCAGGGCGGGAGGACTCTTGAACACTGAAGCTTTCTTT. Translation gives CASRAGGLLNTEAFF.

There are a few counts of this clonotype. The rearrangement links TRBV7-3 to TRBJ2-7, with TRBD2 matching over 12 bases. The trim removed 5 bases at V and 5 bases at J, leaving 4 bases unmatched. From germline, CDR1 is SGHTA and CDR2 FQGTGA. The CDR3 sequence is 14 residues long. The CDR3 region has the DNA TGTGCCAGCAGCCCGGGGACTAGCGGGCACGAGCAGTACTTC. Translation: CASSPGTSGHEQYF.

This clonotype was seen at least ten times. This chain connects TRBV15 to TRBJ2-3, with D unresolved. Trimming took 0 bases from V and 1 from J, leaving 5 bases between them. CDR1 and CDR2 (germline): LNHNV, YYDKDF (reference sequence). The CDR3 covers 14 residues. CDR3 DNA sequence: TGTGCCACCAGCAGAGATCTAGGCACAGATACGCAGTATTTT. Protein product: CATSRDLGTDTQYF.

This clonotype occurred many times. The chain combines TRBV28 with TRBJ2-1; unclear D gene. The V gene lost 8 bases and the J gene lost 0 bases, with 17 bases spanning the gap. This CDR3 has 16 amino acids. Looked up from germline, CDR1 is MDHEN and CDR2 is SYDVKM. The CDR3 reads CASGPRSTSSYNEQFF. In nucleotides, the CDR3 is TGTGCCAGCGGCCCCCGAAGCACGAGCTCCTACAATGAGCAGTTCTTC. Together with reference TRBV28 and TRBJ2-1, the CDR3 gives the full variable domain: DVKVTQSSRYLVKRTGEKVFLECVQDMDHENMFWYRQDPGLGLRLIYFSYDVKMKEKGDIPEGYSVSREKKERFSLILESASTNQTSMYLCASGPRSTSSYNEQFFGPGTRLTVL.

The chain recombines TRBV20-1 with TRBJ2-7; no reliable D call. The CDR3 extends over 17 amino acids. V lost 6 bases to trimming and J lost 2 bases, with 26 bases between them. Germline V CDR1 and CDR2: DFQATT, SNEGSKA (reference sequence). This CDR3 is CSAIPRSARSYPYEQYF. CDR3 bases: TGCAGTGCCATACCCCGGTCTGCGAGGAGCTATCCCTACGAGCAGTACTTC.

J is TRBJ2-5 and V is TRBV7-9; TRBD2 matches at 9 bases. V trimming: 5 bases; J trimming: 3 bases; junction bases outside the gene matches: 7. In germline, CDR1 is SEHNR, CDR2 FQNEAQ (reference sequence). The CDR3 has 15 residues. CDR3 DNA sequence: TGTGCCAGCAGCCCCTTTGCGGGGGGGAAAGAGACCCAGTACTTC. Protein product: CASSPFAGGKETQYF.

A note on this clonotype: A read error may be the cause here, since a much bigger clone is one base away. V usage is TRBV6-2 or TRBV6-3 and J usage is TRBJ2-7, with no clear D. The CDR3 is made up of 11 amino acids. Germline CDR1 reads MNHEY; CDR2 reads SVGEGT. Trimming cost V 7 bases and J 1 base, with 5 bases left between them. CDR3 loop: CASTQSYEQYF. The CDR3 DNA reads TGTGCCAGCACCCAATCCTACGAGCAGTACTTC.

This chain uses TRBV30 with TRBJ2-7; D remains ambiguous. Between the trimmed V and J ends, which lost 2 bases and 9 bases, there was a span of 14 bases. This CDR3 region has 12 residues. Germline V lookup: CDR1 GTSNPN, CDR2 SVGIG (reference sequence). The CDR3 here is CAWSPENPAQYF. CDR3 bases: TGTGCCTGGAGTCCCGAAAACCCCGCGCAGTACTTC.

The V call is TRBV20-1, the J call TRBJ1-2; 9 nucleotides line up with TRBD1. This CDR3 comprises 14 residues. Germline CDR1 and CDR2: DFQATT and SNEGSKA (reference sequence). J gave up 8 bases and V 2 bases, and 9 bases lay outside the gene matches. The CDR3 region is CSARSSTGGLGYTF. DNA of the CDR3: TGCAGTGCTAGATCCTCGACAGGGGGTTTAGGCTACACCTTC.

The DNA for the CDR3 is TGTGCCACCAGTGATTCCGGGACAGGGGGCAACACTGAAGCTTTCTTT. Its translation is CATSDSGTGGNTEAFF. The V gene is TRBV24-1, the J gene TRBJ1-1; 12 bases match TRBD1. With 2 bases clipped from V and 2 bases from J, the junction kept 2 bases outside the gene matches. Looked up from germline, CDR1 is KGHDR and CDR2 is SFDVKD. CDR3 length: 16 amino acids.

The V gene is TRBV3-1, the J gene TRBJ2-5; the D is unclear. V shed 4 bases and J shed 6 bases, with 15 bases lying between them. CDR1 and CDR2 (germline): LGHDT, YNNKEL (reference sequence). CDR3 length: 14 amino acids. CDR3: CASSPPRSRKTQYF. The CDR3 DNA reads as TGTGCCAGCAGCCCACCTCGGTCCCGGAAGACCCAGTACTTC.

The V call is TRBV20-1, the J call TRBJ2-7; possibly TRBD1 or TRBD2 for D (5 bases each). Germline V gives CDR1 DFQATT, CDR2 SNEGSKA (reference sequence). The CDR3 spans 13 residues. The V end was cut by 1 base, the J end by 4 bases, with 11 bases between. DNA for the CDR3: TGCAGTGCTAGAGGAGGGGTTATTTACGAGCAGTACTTC. As protein: CSARGGVIYEQYF.

The chain recombines TRBV3-1 with TRBJ2-7, with 7 nucleotides matching TRBD2. Per the germline V gene, CDR1 is LGHDT and CDR2 is YNNKEL (reference sequence). V lost 4 bases to trimming and J lost 5 bases; unmatched junction nucleotides: 8. This CDR3 contains 14 residues. Here the CDR3 DNA reads TGTGCCAGCAGCCCTCACCACGGGGGGAACGAGCAGTACTTC. It specifies CASSPHHGGNEQYF.